This T cell receptor (beta chain) was sequenced for a study of CD8+ T cells in alopecia areata. Overall study: Each day, treated patients took oral tofacitinib twice, at 5 to 10 mg per dose.

V gave up 6 bases and J gave up 9 bases, with 22 bases separating them. Germline assignment: CDR1 MNHEY and CDR2 SVGAGI. The length of the CDR3 is 15 residues. After isolation, RNA underwent reverse transcription to generate cDNA as the sequencing template. Sequenced by immunoSEQ multiplex PCR; TCRdb stores in-frame clones only, minus some. The sample consists of about 70,000 clones, 29% of them appearing once. Treatment noted: oral pan-JAK inhibitor, 5-10 mg twice daily. Obtained from alopecia areata patients were lesional scalp punch biopsies along with peripheral blood. This clone was seen a handful of times.

The receptor comes from a human donor with alopecia areata. Sequencing was performed on CD8+ T cells sorted from blood, taken at week 4, from a patient treated with tofacitinib. The genes are TRBV6-5 and TRBJ2-3; D perhaps matches TRBD2 (6 bases). The CDR3 here is CASREWTTASGTQYF. For the CDR3, the DNA is TGTGCCAGCAGGGAGTGGACTACGGCCTCGGGAACGCAGTATTTT.